This TCR beta chain was sequenced during a study of blood T cell repertoires in COVID-19. Across the study: In each case, the material was cDNA or gDNA derived from T cells, B-cell-depleted T cells, or PBMCs.

Germline V gene lookup returns CDR1 WSHSY and CDR2 SAAADI. V gave up 9 bases and J gave up 6 bases, with 12 bases separating them. This CDR3 contains 12 residues. Per the original methods: Amplification from reference gene primers served as the basis for estimated nucleated cell counts. The table came from immunoSEQ multiplex PCR; TCRdb's copy has only in-frame clones and leaves some out. V, J and clone size were drawn from that table, and D and trimming were deduced from the DNA. This sample has 400,000 to 550,000 clones, with 70% to 90% found just once. Participants were aged 18 to 89 years from 20 to 30 US areas.

The source material was PBMCs or T cells enriched from blood (not recorded which). This sequence was found in a woman between 18 and 29 years old with acute COVID-19. This rearrangement joins TRBV10-2 to TRBJ2-1, with D tentatively TRBD1 (6 bases). In DNA, the CDR3 is TGCGCCAGTTGGGGACAAACCAATGAGCAGTTCTTC. This translates into CASWGQTNEQFF.